This TCR beta chain was sequenced for a study of blood T cell repertoires in COVID-19. Study details: Acute-phase and convalescent COVID-19 samples originated in the United States, Italy and Spain. PBMCs, B-cell-depleted T cells, or T cells provided the cDNA or gDNA that made up the material.

Assay used: immunoSEQ multiplex PCR; TCRdb lists only in-frame clones, some missing. The repertoire holds over 140,000 clones, over 60% seen once, with over 4% in the top ten. The CDR3 covers 14 residues. Germline V gives CDR1 SGHRS, CDR2 YFSETQ. V dropped 4 bases and J dropped 11; count of bases not matched to a gene: 12. This sequence originates from a woman of 80 years or more with active or convalescent COVID-19. Sequenced material: peripheral blood. V usage is TRBV5-1 and J usage is TRBJ2-3, with 8 bases identical to TRBD1. The CDR3 DNA reads TGCGCCAGCAGCCGTAACTCAGGGGGCGAGTTGCAGTATTTT. Amino acid sequence: CASSRNSGGELQYF.